The 25 T cell receptor beta chains below come from one sample, sequenced in a study of early T cells in non-severe SARS-CoV-2 infection. TCRdb re-called the 5' RACE reads through MiXCR, storing one row per CDR3 protein. The profile shows 60,000 to 70,000 distinct CDR3 sequences, 4.5% to 7.5% of them singletons. The material was whole blood, obtained at baseline. These receptors were taken from an adult who was a healthcare worker with PCR-confirmed SARS-CoV-2 infection or an uninfected control (not recorded which).

This clonotype was picked up a small number of times. The genes are TRBV5-4 and TRBJ2-3; possibly TRBD2 for D (5 bases). Per the germline V gene, CDR1 is SGHNT and CDR2 is YYREEE (reference sequence). Trimming cost V 0 bases and J 8 bases, with 13 bases left between them. The CDR3 is 14 amino acids. The CDR3 coding sequence is TGTGCCAGCAGCTTGGCACCAGAGAGGGTTACGCAGTATTTT. This sequence encodes CASSLAPERVTQYF.

This chain uses TRBV20-1 with TRBJ2-3, with TRBD2 identical over 7 bases. The V segment lost 3 bases and the J segment 1 base; nucleotides outside the gene matches: 10. This CDR3 has 16 amino acids. The germline V gene encodes CDR1 DFQATT and CDR2 SNEGSKA (reference sequence). The CDR3 here is CSASAQWAGGTDTQYF. As DNA, the CDR3 is TGCAGTGCTAGTGCCCAGTGGGCGGGAGGCACAGATACGCAGTATTTT.

This clonotype came up many times. This rearrangement joins TRBV29-1 to TRBJ2-1; D uncertain. V was shortened by 0 bases and J by 11 bases, with 17 bases between the two germline ends. Per germline, CDR1 SQVTM and CDR2 ANQGSEA. CDR3 length equals 14 residues. The CDR3 spells CSVEDSALSFQQFF. CDR3 DNA: TGCAGCGTTGAAGATTCGGCCCTTTCCTTCCAGCAGTTCTTC.

This clonotype has a handful of counts. CDR3 sequence: CSVQREERTDTQYF. The CDR3, as DNA: TGCAGCGTCCAGCGGGAAGAGCGCACAGATACGCAGTATTTT. The chain links TRBV29-1 to TRBJ2-3, with 7 bases fitting TRBD2. Germline CDR1 SQVTM, CDR2 ANQGSEA. The V gene end was trimmed by 6 bases and the J gene end by 1 base; junction bases not matched to a gene: 7. This CDR3 region has 14 residues.

The table lists this clonotype with a few counts. No conserved phenylalanine or tryptophan is present at the end of the CDR3, so a read error is the likely explanation. The genes are TRBV7-2 and TRBJ2-4; 7 positions match TRBD1. With V trimmed by 1 base and J by 1 base, 4 bases remained unmatched. The germline V gene has CDR1 SGHTA and CDR2 FQGNSA. The CDR3 is 16 residues long. CDR3 amino acids: CASSLGQGRAKNIQYS. The CDR3 DNA sequence: TGTGCCAGCAGCTTAGGACAGGGAAGGGCCAAAAACATTCAGTACTCC.

In its sample, this clonotype was seen many times. V and J are TRBV5-1 and TRBJ2-1, with 7 bases matching TRBD1. CDR3 size: 16 residues. V shed 1 base and J 4 bases; nucleotides not matched to a gene: 8. Germline V gene lookup returns CDR1 SGHRS and CDR2 YFSETQ. CDR3 sequence reads: CASSLSGTDRYNEQFF. CDR3 DNA sequence: TGCGCCAGCAGCTTGTCCGGGACAGATCGTTACAATGAGCAGTTCTTC.

This clonotype has just a few counts. The chain links TRBV7-2 to TRBJ1-1; D unresolved. The V and J ends lost 0 bases and 1 base respectively, with 6 bases between them. CDR1 is SGHTA and CDR2 is FQGNSA in the germline V gene. CDR3 length: 14 residues. As DNA, the CDR3 is TGTGCCAGCAGCTTAGCCCAACCGAACACTGAAGCTTTCTTT. This gives the protein CASSLAQPNTEAFF.

There are many counts of this clonotype. V usage is TRBV7-8 and J usage is TRBJ2-5, with 9 positions matching TRBD1. This CDR3 spans 15 amino acids. V was pared by 4 bases and J by 2 bases, with 5 bases of the junction left unmatched. Germline CDR1 SGHVS, CDR2 FQNEAQ. Here the CDR3 reads CASSSLTGGQETQYF. For the CDR3, the DNA is TGTGCCAGCAGCTCTCTGACAGGGGGTCAAGAGACCCAGTACTTC.

This clonotype turned up a few times. The chain employs TRBV7-3 and TRBJ1-1; a weak D match, TRBD1 (5 bases). V was pared by 3 bases and J by 4 bases, with 9 bases between. The CDR3 length is 13 residues. Germline V lookup: CDR1 SGHTA, CDR2 FQGTGA. The CDR3 coding sequence is TGTGCCAGCAGCTTCGGGGACGGCACTGAAGCTTTCTTT. As protein: CASSFGDGTEAFF.

The chain is built from TRBV12-3 or TRBV12-4 and TRBJ1-1; no clear D. V was clipped by 2 bases and J by 3 bases, with 10 bases between them. The CDR3 sequence is 14 residues long. The CDR3 DNA reads as TGTGCCAGCAGTTTAACTGGGTCGGACACTGAAGCTTTCTTT. Translated: CASSLTGSDTEAFF.

This clonotype was seen only a few times. The chain uses TRBV28 and TRBJ1-2, with D maybe TRBD1 (5 bases). The CDR3 is 14 amino acids. Germline CDR1 is MDHEN and CDR2 is SYDVKM. V lost 5 bases and J 6 bases, leaving 16 bases between the germline ends. The CDR3 protein is CASSIPFSGDGYTF. The CDR3, as DNA: TGTGCCAGCAGTATACCGTTTTCGGGGGATGGCTACACCTTC.

This clonotype was counted at least ten times. The V call is TRBV7-3, the J call TRBJ2-5, with 14 bases lining up with TRBD2. CDR1 is SGHTA and CDR2 is FQGTGA in the germline V gene. The CDR3 length is 19 residues. V was clipped by 0 bases and J by 5 bases; unmatched bases: 11. This chain's CDR3 is CASSLTRGTSGSAAETQYF. The CDR3, as DNA: TGTGCCAGCAGCTTAACGAGGGGGACTAGCGGGAGTGCAGCGGAGACCCAGTACTTC.

This clonotype has more than one count but fewer than ten. The V gene is TRBV5-4, the J gene TRBJ1-2; 8 bases are a match to TRBD1. The J segment lost 6 bases and the V segment lost 4 bases, leaving 8 bases of the junction unmatched. Looked up from germline, CDR1 is SGHNT and CDR2 is YYREEE (reference sequence). The CDR3 is made up of 14 amino acids. CDR3 bases: TGTGCCAGCAGCCCACAGGGGGGAAAAAATGGCTACACCTTC. Translation gives CASSPQGGKNGYTF.

This clonotype was detected ten times or more. This sequence joins TRBV12-5 and TRBJ2-1; D perhaps matches TRBD2 (6 bases). V was trimmed by 0 bases and J by 0 bases, leaving 15 bases between them. The CDR3 length is 18 residues. Looked up from germline, CDR1 is LGHNT and CDR2 is FRNRAP. The CDR3 is CASGLVPWRGSSYNEQFF. CDR3 bases: TGTGCTAGTGGTTTGGTACCCTGGCGGGGAAGCTCCTACAATGAGCAGTTCTTC.

This sequence joins TRBV5-1 and TRBJ1-1; TRBD1 agrees at 8 bases. CDR1 is SGHRS, CDR2 YFSETQ, per germline. The junction had 7 bases not matched to a gene; V was cut back by 3 bases and J by 3 bases. This CDR3 comprises 15 residues. The CDR3, as DNA: TGCGCCAGCAGCTCACGACAGGGGAGGGACACTGAAGCTTTCTTT. Its translation: CASSSRQGRDTEAFF.

The chain recombines TRBV7-2 with TRBJ2-3; TRBD1 matches 10 bases. This CDR3 is 17 amino acids long. J gave up 3 bases and V 5 bases, and 11 bases lay outside the gene matches. CDR1 is SGHTA and CDR2 is FQGNSA in the germline V gene. The CDR3 is CASSPRLGQGVTDTQYF. CDR3 nucleotide sequence: TGTGCCAGCAGCCCCCGGCTCGGACAGGGGGTGACAGATACGCAGTATTTT.

This clonotype was found many times. The CDR3 loop reads CSAVSGKETQYF. In DNA form, the CDR3 reads TGCAGTGCTGTTAGCGGGAAGGAGACCCAGTACTTC. This chain links TRBV20-1 with TRBJ2-5, with TRBD2 identical over 8 bases. CDR1 DFQATT and CDR2 SNEGSKA come from the germline V gene (reference sequence). The CDR3 runs 12 residues. Trimming at V came to 5 bases and at J to 5 bases, leaving 4 bases not matched to a gene.

This clonotype was found many times. The chain carries TRBV20-1 and TRBJ2-1; D is uncertain. CDR3 length: 12 amino acids. Germline V gene sequence: CDR1 DFQATT, CDR2 SNEGSKA (reference sequence). V was pared by 6 bases and J by 5 bases, with 11 bases between. CDR3 in amino acids: CSASAADNEQFF. CDR3 coding DNA: TGCAGTGCATCGGCTGCCGACAATGAGCAGTTCTTC.

This clonotype appeared many times. This chain uses TRBV5-1 with TRBJ1-2; D remains unclear. The CDR3 extends over 14 amino acids. CDR1 and CDR2 (germline): SGHRS, YFSETQ. V lost 1 base and J lost 1, with 8 bases in between. The CDR3 loop reads CASSLLDLNYGYTF. The CDR3 region has the DNA TGCGCCAGCAGCTTGCTCGATCTTAACTATGGCTACACCTTC.

This clonotype was detected ten times or more. The genes are TRBV20-1 and TRBJ1-5, with 7 bases aligning to TRBD1. Germline CDR1 is DFQATT and CDR2 is SNEGSKA (reference sequence). Trimming took 3 bases from V and 7 from J; bases not matched to a gene: 6. The CDR3 length is 13 residues. Here the CDR3 reads CSARSEGAQPQHF. CDR3 coding DNA: TGCAGTGCTAGGAGTGAGGGGGCGCAGCCCCAGCATTTT.

The V gene is TRBV2, the J gene TRBJ2-5, with D hard to call. This CDR3 has 17 residues. Germline V lookup: CDR1 SNHLY, CDR2 FYNNEI. Trimming left V 0 bases short and J 7 bases short, with 21 bases between. Here the CDR3 reads CASSEALHWTLEGTQYF. The DNA for the CDR3 is TGTGCCAGCAGTGAAGCCCTCCATTGGACGCTCGAAGGGACCCAGTACTTC. Using reference TRBV2 and TRBJ2-5 for the parts outside the CDR3, the full variable domain is EPEVTQTPSHQVTQMGQEVILRCVPISNHLYFYWYRQILGQKVEFLVSFYNNEISEKSEIFDDQFSVERPDGSNFTLKIRSTKLEDSAMYFCASSEALHWTLEGTQYFGPGTRLLVL.

This clonotype was detected many times. The chain uses TRBV6-2 or TRBV6-3 and TRBJ2-3, with TRBD2 as a possible D gene (6 bases). The V end lost 7 bases, the J end lost 2 bases, and 13 bases lay between the germline ends. The CDR3 runs to 14 residues. The V gene's germline CDR1 is MNHEY and CDR2 SVGEGT. CDR3 DNA: TGTGCCAGCACCCCGGACTATTCCACAGATACGCAGTATTTT. It is translated as CASTPDYSTDTQYF.

The V call is TRBV3-1, the J call TRBJ2-1, with 8 bases matching TRBD2. This CDR3 has 17 amino acids. The ends lost 4 bases at V and 2 bases at J; junction bases unmatched: 10. The V gene's germline CDR1 is LGHDT and CDR2 YNNKEL (reference sequence). The CDR3 protein is CASSPIAGGGPYNEQFF. The CDR3 nucleotides are TGTGCCAGCAGCCCGATCGCGGGGGGAGGGCCCTACAATGAGCAGTTCTTC.

This chain uses TRBV29-1 with TRBJ2-1, with D unresolved. CDR3 size: 12 residues. The V and J ends lost 0 bases and 12 bases respectively, with 12 bases between them. CDR1 is SQVTM, CDR2 ANQGSEA, per germline. CDR3 DNA sequence: TGCAGCGTTGAAGATGGGTGGAAAGGGCAGTTCTTC. Its protein product is CSVEDGWKGQFF.

The chain joins TRBV20-1 to TRBJ1-1, with TRBD1 identical over 7 bases. The ends lost 6 bases at V and 3 bases at J; junction bases unmatched: 7. Germline V gene lookup returns CDR1 DFQATT and CDR2 SNEGSKA (reference sequence). CDR3 length: 13 residues. CDR3 protein: CSARDSPHTEAFF. CDR3 coding DNA: TGCAGTGCGCGGGACAGTCCCCACACTGAAGCTTTCTTT.